This T cell receptor beta chain was obtained from a study of T cells in Graves' hyperthyroidism and ophthalmopathy. PBMCs were obtained from 9.5 to 10 ml fresh peripheral blood. Between the trimmed V and J ends, which lost 4 bases and 3 bases, there was a span of 15 bases. CDR1 is SNHLY, CDR2 FYNNEI, per germline. The CDR3 has 16 amino acids. Using RNA transcripts as the source, TCR beta CDR3 regions were amplified. TCR CDR3 regions were first amplified by RT-PCR with HTBI primers. TCRdb passed the multiplex PCR reads through MiXCR, listing each CDR3 protein once. The table has hundreds of thousands of distinct CDR3 sequences, roughly 20% seen once. This clonotype has at least ten counts.

V gene TRBV2 combines with J gene TRBJ2-2; no clear D. The sample consisted of blood. The sequence came from a woman aged 50 to 65 with Graves' hyperthyroidism that later progressed to Graves' ophthalmopathy. The CDR3 DNA reads TGTGCCAGCAGTGTCACAGTTGAGAAAGACACCGGGGAGCTGTTTTTT. Amino acid sequence: CASSVTVEKDTGELFF. Full variable domain (remainder filled in from reference TRBV2 and TRBJ2-2): EPEVTQTPSHQVTQMGQEVILRCVPISNHLYFYWYRQILGQKVEFLVSFYNNEISEKSEIFDDQFSVERPDGSNFTLKIRSTKLEDSAMYFCASSVTVEKDTGELFFGEGSRLTVL.